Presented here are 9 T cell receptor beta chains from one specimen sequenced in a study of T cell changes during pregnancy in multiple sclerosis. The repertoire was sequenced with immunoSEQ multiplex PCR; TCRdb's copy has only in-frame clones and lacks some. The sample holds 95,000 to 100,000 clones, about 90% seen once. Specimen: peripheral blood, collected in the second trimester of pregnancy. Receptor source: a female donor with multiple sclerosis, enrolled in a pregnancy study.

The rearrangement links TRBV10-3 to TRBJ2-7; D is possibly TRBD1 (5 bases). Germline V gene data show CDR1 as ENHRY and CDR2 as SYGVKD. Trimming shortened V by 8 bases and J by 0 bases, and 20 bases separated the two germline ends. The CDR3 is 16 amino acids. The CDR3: CAIRQGSQGTSYEQYF. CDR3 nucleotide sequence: TGTGCCATCCGTCAAGGGTCGCAGGGAACCTCCTACGAGCAGTACTTC.

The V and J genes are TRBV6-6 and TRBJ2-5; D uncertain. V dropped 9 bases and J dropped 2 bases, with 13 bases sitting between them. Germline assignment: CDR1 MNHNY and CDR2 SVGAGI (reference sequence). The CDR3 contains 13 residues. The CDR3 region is CASSLELQETQYF. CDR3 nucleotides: TGTGCCAGTTCCTTAGAGCTGCAAGAGACCCAGTACTTC.

The CDR3 DNA sequence: TGTGCCTGGAGTGAAAGGGGAGAGACCCAGTACTTC. Translated, it gives CAWSERGETQYF. The chain has TRBV30 and TRBJ2-5; tentatively, D is TRBD1 (5 bases). Trimming cost V 1 base and J 4 bases, with 7 bases left between them. This CDR3 contains 12 residues. From germline, CDR1 is GTSNPN and CDR2 SVGIG (reference sequence).

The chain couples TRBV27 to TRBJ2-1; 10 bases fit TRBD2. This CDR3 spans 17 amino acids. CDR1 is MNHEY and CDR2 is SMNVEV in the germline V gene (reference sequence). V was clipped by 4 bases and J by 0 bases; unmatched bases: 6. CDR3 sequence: CASSSRVAGGSYNEQFF. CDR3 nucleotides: TGTGCCAGCAGTTCGCGGGTAGCGGGGGGCTCCTACAATGAGCAGTTCTTC.

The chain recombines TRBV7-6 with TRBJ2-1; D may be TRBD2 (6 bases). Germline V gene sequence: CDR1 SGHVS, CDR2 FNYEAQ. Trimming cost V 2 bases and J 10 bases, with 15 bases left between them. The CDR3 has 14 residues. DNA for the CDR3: TGTGCCAGCAGCTTAACGTCCGGGGCGGGGGAGCAGTTCTTC. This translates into CASSLTSGAGEQFF.

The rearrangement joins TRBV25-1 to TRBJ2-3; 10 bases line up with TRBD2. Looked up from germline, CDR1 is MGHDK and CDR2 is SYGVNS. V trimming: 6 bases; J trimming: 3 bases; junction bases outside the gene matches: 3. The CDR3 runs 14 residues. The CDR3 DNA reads TGTGCCAGCAGCAGAGCGGGAGGGACAGATACGCAGTATTTT. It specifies CASSRAGGTDTQYF.

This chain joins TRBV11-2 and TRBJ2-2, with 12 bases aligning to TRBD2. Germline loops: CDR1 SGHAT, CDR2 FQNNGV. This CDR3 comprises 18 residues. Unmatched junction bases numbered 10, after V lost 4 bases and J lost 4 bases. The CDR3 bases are TGTGCCAGCAGCTCCTATCTAGCGGGAGGGGCGGGCACCGGGGAGCTGTTTTTT. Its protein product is CASSSYLAGGAGTGELFF.

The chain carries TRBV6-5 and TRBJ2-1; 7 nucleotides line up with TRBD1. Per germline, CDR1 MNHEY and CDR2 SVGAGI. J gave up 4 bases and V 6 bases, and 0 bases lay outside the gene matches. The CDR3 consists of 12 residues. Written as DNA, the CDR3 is TGTGCCAGCAGGACAGGGTACAATGAGCAGTTCTTC. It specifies CASRTGYNEQFF.

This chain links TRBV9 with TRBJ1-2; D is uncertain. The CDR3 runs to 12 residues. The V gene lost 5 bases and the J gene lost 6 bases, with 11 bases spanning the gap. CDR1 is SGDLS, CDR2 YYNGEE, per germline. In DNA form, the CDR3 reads TGTGCCAGCAGTCCGAGCGTAGATGGCTACACCTTC. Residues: CASSPSVDGYTF.